This TCR beta chain was recovered during a study of T cells in Graves' hyperthyroidism and ophthalmopathy. Overall study findings and caveats: The model identified upcoming ophthalmopathy a median approximately seven months ahead of onset. A 13 V-J signature model discriminated ophthalmopathy versus stable hyperthyroidism. Most clonotypes expanded in thyroid above 0.001 were likewise present in blood.

Authors of the study amplified TCR beta CDR3 regions from RNA transcripts. Carried out on the TCR CDR3, a first-round RT-PCR used the HTBI primer set. Using its own MiXCR run on the multiplex PCR reads, TCRdb lists one record per CDR3 protein. This sample yields under 700,000 distinct CDR3 sequences, of which approximately 44% are seen a single time; about 8.2% belongs to the top ten. The study enrolled patients aged 18 to 65 with newly diagnosed hyperthyroidism of under 2 months' duration. Germline CDR1 MNHEY, CDR2 SVGAGI. Trimming pared 0 bases from V and 1 base from J, leaving 13 bases between. The CDR3 loop spans 17 amino acids. Concerning this clonotype itself: Its specificity is unknown.

The chain uses TRBV6-5 and TRBJ1-5, with D maybe TRBD1 (5 bases). The sequenced material came from peripheral blood or thyroid tissue (not recorded which). This receptor was taken from a woman younger than 35 with Graves' hyperthyroidism. For the CDR3, the DNA is TGTGCCAGCAGTTACTCTCGTCAGGGCCCGAGCAATCAGCCCCAGCATTTT. Protein: CASSYSRQGPSNQPQHF.